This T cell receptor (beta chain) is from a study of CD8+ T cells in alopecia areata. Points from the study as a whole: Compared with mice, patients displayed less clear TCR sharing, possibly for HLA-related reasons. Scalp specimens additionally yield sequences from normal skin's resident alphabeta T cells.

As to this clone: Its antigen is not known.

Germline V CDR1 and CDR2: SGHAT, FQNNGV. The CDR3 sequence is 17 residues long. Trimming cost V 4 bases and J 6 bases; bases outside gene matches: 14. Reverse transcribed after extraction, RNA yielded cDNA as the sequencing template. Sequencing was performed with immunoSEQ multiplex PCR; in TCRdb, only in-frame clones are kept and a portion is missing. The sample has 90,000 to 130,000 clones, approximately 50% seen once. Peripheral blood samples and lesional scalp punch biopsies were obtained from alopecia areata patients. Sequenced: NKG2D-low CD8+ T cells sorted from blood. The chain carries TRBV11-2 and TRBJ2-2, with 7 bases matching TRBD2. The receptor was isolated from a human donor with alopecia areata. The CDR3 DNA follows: TGTGCCAGCAGCTCCACGAGCGGGGAGGGCCTAGCCGGGGAGCTGTTTTTT. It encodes CASSSTSGEGLAGELFF.